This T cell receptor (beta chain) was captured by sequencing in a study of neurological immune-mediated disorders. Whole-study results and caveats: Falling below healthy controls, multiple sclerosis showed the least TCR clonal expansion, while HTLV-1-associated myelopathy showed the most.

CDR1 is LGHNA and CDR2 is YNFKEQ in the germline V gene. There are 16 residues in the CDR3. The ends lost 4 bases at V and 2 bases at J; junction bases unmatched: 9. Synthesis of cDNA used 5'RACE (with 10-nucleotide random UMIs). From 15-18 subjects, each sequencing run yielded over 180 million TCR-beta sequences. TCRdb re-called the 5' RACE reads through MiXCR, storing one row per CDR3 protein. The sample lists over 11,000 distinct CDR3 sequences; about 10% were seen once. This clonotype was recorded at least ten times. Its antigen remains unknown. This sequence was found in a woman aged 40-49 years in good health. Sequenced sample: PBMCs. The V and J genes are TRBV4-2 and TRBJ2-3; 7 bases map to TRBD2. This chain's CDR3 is CASSLAGERDTDTQYF. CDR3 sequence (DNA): TGTGCCAGCAGCCTCGCCGGGGAGCGGGACACAGATACGCAGTATTTT.